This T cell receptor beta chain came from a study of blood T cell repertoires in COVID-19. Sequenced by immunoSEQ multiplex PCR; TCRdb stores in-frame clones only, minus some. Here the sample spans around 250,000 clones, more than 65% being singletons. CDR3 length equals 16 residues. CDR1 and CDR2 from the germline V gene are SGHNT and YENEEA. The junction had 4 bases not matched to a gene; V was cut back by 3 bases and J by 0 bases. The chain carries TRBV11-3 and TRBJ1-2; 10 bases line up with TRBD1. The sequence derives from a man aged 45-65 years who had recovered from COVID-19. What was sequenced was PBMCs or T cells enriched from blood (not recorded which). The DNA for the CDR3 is TGTGCCAGCAGCTTGTACGGACAGGGGGCTAACTATGGCTACACCTTC. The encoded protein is CASSLYGQGANYGYTF.